The rows below give T cell receptor beta chains drawn from one sample of a study of T-cell memory formation after mild COVID-19. TCRdb re-called the 5' RACE reads with MiXCR, one entry per CDR3 protein. Here the sample spans 150,000 to 200,000 distinct CDR3 sequences, 14% being singletons. Sequenced material: PBMCs or a T cell subset sorted from them (not recorded which). Receptors originate from an adult woman who had mild COVID-19 (a few samples of this study predate the infection). Cell type and time point are not known. CDR3s include the opening cysteine and the closing phenylalanine or tryptophan. The D gene is left open where the match is weak. The listing skips clone size in some rows; elsewhere it reads once, few, many or a size class.

j_call: TRBJ2-2
clone_size: few
v_call: TRBV12-3/TRBV12-4
d_call: TRBD2
cdr3_aa: CASSSLAGVPGELFF
cdr3_nt: TGTGCCAGCAGTTCGCTAGCGGGAGTCCCCGGGGAGCTGTTTTTT

j_call: TRBJ2-7
clone_size: -
v_call: TRBV12-3/TRBV12-4
d_call: TRBD1
cdr3_aa: CASSRDSYYEQYF
cdr3_nt: TGTGCCAGCAGTAGGGACAGCTACTACGAGCAGTACTTC

j_call: TRBJ2-7
clone_size: few
v_call: TRBV6-5
d_call: -
cdr3_aa: CASSFGVGSSYEQYF
cdr3_nt: TGTGCCAGCAGTTTCGGGGTGGGGAGCTCCTACGAGCAGTACTTC

j_call: TRBJ2-5
clone_size: -
v_call: TRBV12-3/TRBV12-4
d_call: -
cdr3_aa: CDSSFVPDQETQYF
cdr3_nt: TGTGACAGCAGTTTTGTGCCAGACCAAGAGACCCAGTACTTC

j_call: TRBJ1-1
clone_size: -
v_call: TRBV15
d_call: -
cdr3_aa: CATSRDGGHGTEAFF
cdr3_nt: TGTGCCACCAGCAGAGATGGAGGGCATGGCACTGAAGCTTTCTTT

j_call: TRBJ1-3
clone_size: few
v_call: TRBV25-1
d_call: -
cdr3_aa: CASSDAGNTIYF
cdr3_nt: TGTGCCAGCAGTGACGCTGGAAACACCATATATTTT

j_call: TRBJ2-3
clone_size: -
v_call: TRBV9
d_call: -
cdr3_aa: CASSVAEYLSTDTQYF
cdr3_nt: TGTGCCAGCAGCGTCGCTGAATACCTTAGCACAGATACGCAGTATTTT

j_call: TRBJ2-2
clone_size: -
v_call: TRBV28
d_call: -
cdr3_aa: CASSMGRGNTGELFF
cdr3_nt: TGTGCCAGCAGTATGGGACGGGGTAACACCGGGGAGCTGTTTTTT

j_call: TRBJ1-3
clone_size: -
v_call: TRBV2
d_call: -
cdr3_aa: CASEGGSSGNTIYF
cdr3_nt: TGTGCCAGCGAGGGGGGAAGCTCTGGAAACACCATATATTTT

j_call: TRBJ2-3
clone_size: -
v_call: TRBV20-1
d_call: -
cdr3_aa: CSARVGTDTQYF
cdr3_nt: TGCAGTGCTAGAGTGGGGACAGATACGCAGTATTTT

j_call: TRBJ2-1
clone_size: few
v_call: TRBV2
d_call: -
cdr3_aa: CASRRWNEQFF
cdr3_nt: TGTGCCAGCAGGCGGTGGAATGAGCAGTTCTTC

j_call: TRBJ2-2
clone_size: medium-sized
v_call: TRBV27
d_call: TRBD2
cdr3_aa: CASKMTSGLTGELFF
cdr3_nt: TGTGCCAGCAAAATGACTAGCGGGTTAACCGGGGAGCTGTTTTTT

j_call: TRBJ1-1
clone_size: -
v_call: TRBV5-1
d_call: TRBD1
cdr3_aa: CASSLGGPTGGLRNTEAFF
cdr3_nt: TGCGCCAGCAGCTTGGGGGGTCCGACAGGGGGGCTCAGGAACACTGAAGCTTTCTTT

j_call: TRBJ2-1
clone_size: many
v_call: TRBV6-2/TRBV6-3
d_call: -
cdr3_aa: CASSLADEQFF
cdr3_nt: TGTGCCAGCAGCTTAGCTGATGAGCAGTTCTTC

j_call: TRBJ2-7
clone_size: many
v_call: TRBV12-3/TRBV12-4
d_call: TRBD2
cdr3_aa: CASRLAGALGEQYF
cdr3_nt: TGTGCCAGCCGACTAGCGGGAGCACTGGGGGAGCAGTACTTC

j_call: TRBJ2-7
clone_size: -
v_call: TRBV20-1
d_call: TRBD2
cdr3_aa: CSAIGTSDSYEQYF
cdr3_nt: TGCAGTGCCATCGGGACTAGCGACTCCTACGAGCAGTACTTC

j_call: TRBJ1-2
clone_size: few
v_call: TRBV19
d_call: -
cdr3_aa: CASSSDGSGYTF
cdr3_nt: TGTGCCAGTAGTTCGGACGGTTCCGGCTACACCTTC

j_call: TRBJ2-7
clone_size: -
v_call: TRBV7-2
d_call: TRBD2
cdr3_aa: CASTFGLAVNYEQYF
cdr3_nt: TGTGCCAGCACCTTTGGGCTAGCGGTTAACTACGAGCAGTACTTC

j_call: TRBJ2-7
clone_size: many
v_call: TRBV25-1
d_call: -
cdr3_aa: CASSERRESGSHEQYF
cdr3_nt: TGTGCCAGCAGTGAACGCCGCGAGTCGGGCTCCCACGAGCAGTACTTC

j_call: TRBJ2-1
clone_size: few
v_call: TRBV27
d_call: TRBD1
cdr3_aa: CASRQTGDNEQFF
cdr3_nt: TGTGCCAGCAGACAAACAGGGGACAATGAGCAGTTCTTC

j_call: TRBJ2-1
clone_size: -
v_call: TRBV5-1
d_call: TRBD2
cdr3_aa: CASSRGLAGVNEQFF
cdr3_nt: TGCGCCAGCTCCCGGGGACTAGCGGGAGTAAATGAGCAGTTCTTC

j_call: TRBJ1-2
clone_size: few
v_call: TRBV4-3
d_call: -
cdr3_aa: CASSQDAPARNYGYTF
cdr3_nt: TGCGCCAGCAGCCAAGATGCCCCGGCGAGGAACTATGGCTACACCTTC

j_call: TRBJ2-7
clone_size: -
v_call: TRBV5-5
d_call: TRBD1
cdr3_aa: CASSLGTGGVSSYEQYF
cdr3_nt: TGTGCCAGCAGCTTAGGGACAGGCGGAGTTAGCTCCTACGAGCAGTACTTC

j_call: TRBJ2-7
clone_size: few
v_call: TRBV30
d_call: -
cdr3_aa: CAWSVGRVPGYEQYF
cdr3_nt: TGTGCCTGGAGTGTGGGAAGGGTGCCCGGGTACGAGCAGTACTTC

j_call: TRBJ2-1
clone_size: few
v_call: TRBV12-3/TRBV12-4
d_call: -
cdr3_aa: CASSLEGNYNEQFF
cdr3_nt: TGTGCCAGCAGTTTAGAGGGGAACTACAATGAGCAGTTCTTC

j_call: TRBJ2-1
clone_size: -
v_call: TRBV6-1
d_call: -
cdr3_aa: CASRGLNEQFF
cdr3_nt: TGTGCCAGCAGGGGTCTCAATGAGCAGTTCTTC

j_call: TRBJ2-7
clone_size: -
v_call: TRBV29-1
d_call: TRBD2
cdr3_aa: CSVEDGLAGSEQYF
cdr3_nt: TGCAGCGTTGAAGACGGACTAGCGGGGTCCGAGCAGTACTTC

j_call: TRBJ1-6
clone_size: -
v_call: TRBV12-3/TRBV12-4
d_call: -
cdr3_aa: CASSSRVSNSPLHF
cdr3_nt: TGTGCCAGCAGTTCCAGGGTGAGCAATTCACCCCTCCACTTT

j_call: TRBJ2-7
clone_size: -
v_call: TRBV27
d_call: -
cdr3_aa: CASSYQGSSSYEQYF
cdr3_nt: TGTGCCAGCAGTTACCAGGGTTCTAGCTCCTACGAGCAGTACTTC